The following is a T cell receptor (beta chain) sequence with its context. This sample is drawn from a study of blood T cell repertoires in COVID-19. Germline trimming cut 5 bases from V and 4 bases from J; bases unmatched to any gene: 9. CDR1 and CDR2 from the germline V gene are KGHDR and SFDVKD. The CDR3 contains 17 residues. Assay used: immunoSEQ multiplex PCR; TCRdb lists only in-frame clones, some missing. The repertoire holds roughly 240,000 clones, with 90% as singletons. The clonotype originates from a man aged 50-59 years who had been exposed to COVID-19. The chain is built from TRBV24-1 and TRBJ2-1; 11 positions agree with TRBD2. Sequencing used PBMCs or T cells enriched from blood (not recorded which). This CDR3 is CATSGGMGLAAYNEQFF. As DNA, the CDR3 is TGTGCCACCAGTGGGGGGATGGGACTAGCGGCATACAATGAGCAGTTCTTC.